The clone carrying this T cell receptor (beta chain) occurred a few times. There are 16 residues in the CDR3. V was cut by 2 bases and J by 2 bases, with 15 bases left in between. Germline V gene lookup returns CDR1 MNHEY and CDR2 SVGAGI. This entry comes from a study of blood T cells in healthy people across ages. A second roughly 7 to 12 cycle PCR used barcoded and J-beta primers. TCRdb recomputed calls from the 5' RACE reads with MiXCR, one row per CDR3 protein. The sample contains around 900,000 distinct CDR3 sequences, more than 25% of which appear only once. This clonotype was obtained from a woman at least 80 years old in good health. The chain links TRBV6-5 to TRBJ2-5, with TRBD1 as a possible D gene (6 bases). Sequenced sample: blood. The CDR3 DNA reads TGTGCCAGCAGTTACGGACTTCCGGGACAACAAGAGACCCAGTACTTC. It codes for CASSYGLPGQQETQYF.